The present T cell receptor beta chain was sequenced within a study of tissue T cells after allogeneic stem cell transplantation. General study results and limits: Limitations included a small, clinically heterogeneous cohort and limited sampling depth. Across patients, clones rarely overlapped, yet motif clusters were shared tissue-specifically. Within patients, tissue anatomy strongly shaped TCR repertoire composition.

Worth noting for this clone: Its antigen is not identified. Gene names follow the mouse nomenclature. With the read ending 1 residue before the CDR3 end, the germline J gene is used to fill in that end.

Germline V CDR1 and CDR2: KGHPV, FQNQEV (reference sequence). The CDR3 contains 14 residues. Trimming removed 1 base from V and 0 bases from J, with 6 bases in between. Assay: immunoSEQ multiplex PCR; the TCRdb copy retains only in-frame clones and omits some. Of 8,500 to 9,000 clones listed, roughly two fifths are singletons. Regarding time point: mouse harvest day 7 after allogeneic transplant. Tail vein injection delivered 10^7 T-cell-depleted bone marrow cells and 10^6 splenic CD5+ T cells. B6 (H2b) cells into BALB/c (H2d) mice; tissues taken at day 7 or 14. The chain joins TRBV26 to TRBJ1-2; D gene uncertain. The TCR comes from a female BALB/c mouse given C57BL/6 T cells with graft-versus-host disease after an allogeneic hematopoietic cell transplant. Sequenced material: skin. The CDR3 region is CASSLFNANSDYTF. The part of the CDR3 DNA that was read is TGTGCCAGCAGTCTGTTCAATGCAAACTCCGACTACACC.